By share, the clone carrying this T cell receptor (beta chain) ranks as large. This sample is drawn from a study of spatial heterogeneity in lung cancer. Indicated time point: sample taken at primary tumor resection. The donor population consisted of 72 patients with untreated, early-stage non-small cell lung cancer. TCRdb independently ran MiXCR on the 5' RACE reads; one entry per CDR3 protein. The sample consists of roughly 2,500 distinct CDR3 sequences, 14% to 15% of them appearing once. This CDR3 spans 14 amino acids. The ends were cut back, 2 bases at V and 2 bases at J, with 7 bases in the middle. Germline V gene data show CDR1 as MNHEY and CDR2 as SMNVEV (reference sequence).

The material sequenced was normal lung tissue next to the tumor, taken at surgery. The V gene is TRBV27, the J gene TRBJ1-3; D is perhaps TRBD1 (5 bases). The sequence derives from a male donor with early-stage non-small cell lung cancer. CDR3 in DNA: TGTGCCAGCAGTTTACAGGGCCCTGGAAACACCATATATTTT. Amino acid sequence: CASSLQGPGNTIYF.